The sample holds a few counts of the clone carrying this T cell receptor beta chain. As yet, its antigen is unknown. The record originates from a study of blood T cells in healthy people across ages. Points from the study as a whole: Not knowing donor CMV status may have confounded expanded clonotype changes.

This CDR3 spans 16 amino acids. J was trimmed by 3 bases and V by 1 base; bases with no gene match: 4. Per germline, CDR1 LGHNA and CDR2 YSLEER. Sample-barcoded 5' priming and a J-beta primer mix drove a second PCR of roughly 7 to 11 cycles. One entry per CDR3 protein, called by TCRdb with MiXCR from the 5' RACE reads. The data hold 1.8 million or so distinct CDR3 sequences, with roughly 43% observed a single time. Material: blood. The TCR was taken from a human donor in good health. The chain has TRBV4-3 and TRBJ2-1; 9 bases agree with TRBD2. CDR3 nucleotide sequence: TGCGCCAGCAGCCAAGTGGCGGGGGGGATCTACAATGAGCAGTTCTTC. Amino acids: CASSQVAGGIYNEQFF.